The entry below gives a single TCR beta chain sequence along with its context. Its antigen specificity is not known. Base quality data are lacking; no much larger clone is found one base away. The library was made by PCR. Sequencing instrument: Illumina HiSeq 2500. Unique molecular identifiers were incorporated into TCR beta cDNA libraries to reduce PCR and sequencing biases. Approximately 500,000 cDNA molecules were obtained per 1 to 10 million input T cells, so each molecule approximated one T cell. The same protocol used for the earlier healthy control dataset was applied to prepare and sequence the patient libraries. Samples belonging to the same batch were prepared together, multiplexed and sequenced on a shared HiSeq lane. In the original analysis: MIGEC handled the raw barcoded reads, throwing out single-read molecular identifier groups before consensus assembly and CDR3 extraction. VDJtools was used for post-analysis of the clonotype tables, and diversity was normalized by down-sampling every dataset to the size of the smallest sample. To correct batch-related cross-sample contamination, repertoire overlap clustering matched CDR3 amino acid sequences but not nucleotide sequences. TCRdb itself trimmed the public reads at Q25 with fastp, ran MiXCR and retained productive beta chains. Records with the same CDR3 protein are collapsed into one entry carrying the most frequent genes and DNA. The V and J calls shown here were made by TCRdb, not taken from the authors' results. In all, the sample holds around 250,000 distinct CDR3 sequences, and about 38% of those were seen once. The top ten clonotypes cover around 5.2% of the sample.

The data stem from a study of post-analysis software for immune sequencing data (dated by TCRdb to between 2015 and 2017). In the study overall: Relapsing-remitting, secondary progressive and progressive-relapsing multiple sclerosis were recorded as disease courses, and subtype annotation was lacking for some patients. A subset of samples was prepared in parallel using single-end sample barcoding, then pooled and co-amplified after Illumina adapter ligation. The patient repertoires were compared against approximately ten previously published healthy control repertoires obtained from donors aged roughly 6 to 28 years.

The CDR3 runs 16 residues from the cysteine to the phenylalanine. Just CDR3 DNA is preserved here, 48 bases in frame from base 1. The germline V gene supplies CDR1 KGHSH and CDR2 LQKENI. Trimming takes 4 bases from V and 1 base from J, and the germline ends sit 16 bases apart. Here is what the overall study found, with its caveats: Normalized Chao1 diversity was significantly lower in multiple sclerosis patients than controls, suggesting substantial peripheral T-cell clonal expansion. The control group was slightly older than the multiple sclerosis patient group. Strong co-clustering of samples prepared in the same batch was shown by direct clustering with F measure, prompting a batch-effect correction. Significantly higher frequencies in patients than in controls were found for several TRBV segments, including TRBV5-6, TRBV5-1 and TRBV20-1.

To demonstrate the VDJtools post-analysis software, TCR beta repertoires were profiled from the peripheral blood of roughly 14 young patients with multiple sclerosis. The patients with multiple sclerosis were children and adolescents between roughly 6 and 17 years of age. The V and J segments used are TRBV18 and TRBJ1-2, with the D gene not confidently named. The receptor's source is a girl aged 10-17 years with multiple sclerosis. Sequenced: blood. The encoded CDR3 is CASSLLGSSDNYGYTF. The DNA sequence reads TGTGCCAGCTCACTATTGGGGTCGTCCGATAACTATGGCTACACCTTC.